These T cell receptor beta chains were read from a single sample in a study of CD8+ T cells in alopecia areata. This table comes from immunoSEQ multiplex PCR, and its TCRdb copy is limited to in-frame clones, with some not included. The sample has approximately 140,000 clones; around 87% are singletons. Sequences were derived from CD8+ T cells sorted from blood, sampled at week 0. The receptors derive from a human donor with alopecia areata. CDR3s include the opening cysteine and the closing phenylalanine or tryptophan. A D gene is named only where the DNA matches it firmly. The listing skips clone size in some rows; elsewhere it reads once, few, many or a size class.

clone size,D gene,J gene,V gene,CDR3 protein,CDR3 DNA
.,.,TRBJ2-2,TRBV11-3,CASSLGRTLNTGELFF,TGTGCCAGCAGCTTAGGGCGTACTTTGAACACCGGGGAGCTGTTTTTT
.,.,TRBJ2-1,TRBV4-1,CASSQAINLYNEQFF,TGCGCCAGCAGCCAAGCGATAAACCTGTACAATGAGCAGTTCTTC
.,TRBD2,TRBJ2-7,TRBV30,CAWRPLAQRERDEQYF,TGTGCCTGGAGGCCCTTGGCCCAGCGGGAGAGAGACGAGCAGTACTTC
.,.,TRBJ2-2,TRBV4-1,CASSQDEGWNTGELFF,TGCGCCAGCAGCCAAGATGAGGGTTGGAACACCGGGGAGCTGTTTTTT
.,TRBD1,TRBJ2-1,TRBV13,CASSPTGGYNEQFF,TGTGCCAGCAGCCCTACAGGGGGGTACAATGAGCAGTTCTTC
once,TRBD1,TRBJ1-2,TRBV4-2,CASSPGTGVNSGYTF,TGTGCCAGCAGCCCAGGGACAGGGGTAAATTCTGGCTACACCTTC
.,.,TRBJ1-1,TRBV19,CASSSSLGQMNTEAFF,TGTGCCAGTAGTAGCTCTTTGGGGCAGATGAACACTGAAGCTTTCTTT
once,TRBD2,TRBJ2-4,TRBV29-1,CSALAGVAKNIQYF,TGCAGCGCTCTAGCGGGAGTCGCCAAAAACATTCAGTACTTC
once,.,TRBJ2-1,TRBV29-1,CSVGRVNNEQFF,TGCAGCGTTGGGCGGGTTAACAATGAGCAGTTCTTC
few,.,TRBJ1-1,TRBV19,CASSTGDGTEAFF,TGTGCCAGTAGTACCGGAGACGGGACTGAAGCTTTCTTT
.,TRBD2,TRBJ2-1,TRBV9,CASSVGLAAYNEQFF,TGTGCCAGCAGCGTAGGACTAGCGGCCTACAATGAGCAGTTCTTC
once,.,TRBJ2-4,TRBV5-1,CASSLSGKPADF,TGCGCCAGCAGCTTGTCAGGAAAACCCGCCGACTTC
.,.,TRBJ2-1,TRBV27,CASRLVGGGSWYNEQFF,TGTGCCAGCAGACTGGTTGGGGGCGGGAGTTGGTACAATGAGCAGTTCTTC
.,TRBD1,TRBJ1-2,TRBV5-4,CASSLEVSQGAPNGYTF,TGTGCCAGCAGCTTAGAGGTATCACAGGGGGCCCCCAATGGCTACACCTTC
.,.,TRBJ1-1,TRBV13,CASSLGPTEAFF,TGTGCCAGCAGTTTAGGCCCCACTGAAGCTTTCTTT
.,.,TRBJ1-1,TRBV7-9,CASSFGESEAFF,TGTGCCAGCAGCTTTGGGGAGTCCGAAGCTTTCTTT
.,.,TRBJ1-1,TRBV5-5,CASSFGRMNTEAFF,TGTGCCAGCAGCTTCGGACGGATGAACACTGAAGCTTTCTTT
.,TRBD2,TRBJ2-2,TRBV5-1,CASSWGLAANTGELFF,TGCGCCAGCAGCTGGGGACTAGCGGCGAACACCGGGGAGCTGTTTTTT
.,.,TRBJ2-7,TRBV12-2,CASRLARLASHEQYF,TGTGCAAGTCGCTTAGCGCGACTAGCGAGCCACGAGCAGTACTTC
.,TRBD1,TRBJ2-7,TRBV27,CASQGTDAYEQYF,TGTGCCAGCCAGGGGACAGACGCCTACGAGCAGTACTTC
.,.,TRBJ1-1,TRBV4-2,CASSREDRPQTEAFF,TGTGCCAGCAGCCGAGAAGACAGGCCCCAAACTGAAGCTTTCTTT
.,TRBD1,TRBJ2-3,TRBV9,CASSVYRGNGDTQYF,TGTGCCAGCAGCGTCTACAGGGGGAATGGAGATACGCAGTATTTT
.,TRBD2,TRBJ2-1,TRBV27,CASSSGLAEQFF,TGTGCCAGCAGTTCGGGACTAGCGGAGCAGTTCTTC
.,.,TRBJ1-5,TRBV6-6,CASSYGQGNNQPQHF,TGTGCCAGCAGTTACGGCCAGGGGAACAATCAGCCCCAGCATTTT
.,.,TRBJ2-1,TRBV7-9,CASIPRWGWDEQFF,TGTGCCAGCATTCCCCGTTGGGGGTGGGATGAGCAGTTCTTC